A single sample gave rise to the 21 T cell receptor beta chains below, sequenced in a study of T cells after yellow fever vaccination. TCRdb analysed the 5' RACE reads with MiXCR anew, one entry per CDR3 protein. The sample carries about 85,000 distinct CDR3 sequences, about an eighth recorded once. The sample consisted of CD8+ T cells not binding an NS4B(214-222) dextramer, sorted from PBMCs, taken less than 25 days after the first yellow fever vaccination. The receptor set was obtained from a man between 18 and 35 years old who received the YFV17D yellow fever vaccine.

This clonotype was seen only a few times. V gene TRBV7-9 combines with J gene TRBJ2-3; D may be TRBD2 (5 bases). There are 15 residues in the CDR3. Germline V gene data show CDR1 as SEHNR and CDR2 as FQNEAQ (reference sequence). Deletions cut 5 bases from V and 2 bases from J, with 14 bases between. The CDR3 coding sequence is TGTGCCAGCAGCCCGAACCTAGCTTACACAGATACGCAGTATTTT. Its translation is CASSPNLAYTDTQYF. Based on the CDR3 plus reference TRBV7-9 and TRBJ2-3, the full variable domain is DTGVSQNPRHKITKRGQNVTFRCDPISEHNRLYWYRQTLGQGPEFLTYFQNEAQLEKSRLLSDRFSAERPKGSFSTLEIQRTEQGDSAMYLCASSPNLAYTDTQYFGPGTRLTVL.

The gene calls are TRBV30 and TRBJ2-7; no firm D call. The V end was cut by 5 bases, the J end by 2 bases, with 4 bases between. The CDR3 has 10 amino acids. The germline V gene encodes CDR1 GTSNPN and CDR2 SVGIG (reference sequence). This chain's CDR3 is CAWGPYEQYF. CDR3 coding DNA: TGTGCCTGGGGTCCCTACGAGCAGTACTTC. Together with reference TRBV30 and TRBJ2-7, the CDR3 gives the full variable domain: SQTIHQWPATLVQPVGSPLSLECTVEGTSNPNLYWYRQAAGRGLQLLFYSVGIGQISSEVPQNLSASRPQDRQFILSSKKLLLSDSGFYLCAWGPYEQYFGPGTRLTVT.

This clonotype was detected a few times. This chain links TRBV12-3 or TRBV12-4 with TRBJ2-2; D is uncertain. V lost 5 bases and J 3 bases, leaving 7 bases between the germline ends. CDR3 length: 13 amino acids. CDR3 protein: CASSPDYTGELFF. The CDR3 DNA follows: TGTGCCAGCAGTCCTGACTACACCGGGGAGCTGTTTTTT.

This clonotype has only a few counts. The CDR3 coding sequence is TGTGCCAGCAGCTCCTTTGGGCGGCGAAACACCGGGGAGCTGTTTTTT. Amino acids: CASSSFGRRNTGELFF. This sequence joins TRBV11-2 and TRBJ2-2; no clear D gene. V shed 4 bases and J shed 2 bases, with 14 bases lying between them. The CDR3 runs to 16 residues. The germline CDR1 and CDR2 sequences are SGHAT and FQNNGV.

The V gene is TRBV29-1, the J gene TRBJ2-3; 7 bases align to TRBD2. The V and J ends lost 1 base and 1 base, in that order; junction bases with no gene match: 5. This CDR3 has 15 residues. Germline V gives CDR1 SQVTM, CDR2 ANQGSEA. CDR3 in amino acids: CSVEAGRGGTDTQYF. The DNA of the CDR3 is TGCAGCGTTGAAGCGGGACGGGGGGGCACAGATACGCAGTATTTT.

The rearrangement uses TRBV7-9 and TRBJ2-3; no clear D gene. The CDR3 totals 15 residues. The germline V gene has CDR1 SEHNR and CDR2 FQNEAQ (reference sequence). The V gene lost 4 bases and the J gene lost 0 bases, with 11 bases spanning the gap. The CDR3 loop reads CASSSVATSTDTQYF. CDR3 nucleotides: TGTGCCAGCAGCTCCGTAGCAACGAGCACAGATACGCAGTATTTT.

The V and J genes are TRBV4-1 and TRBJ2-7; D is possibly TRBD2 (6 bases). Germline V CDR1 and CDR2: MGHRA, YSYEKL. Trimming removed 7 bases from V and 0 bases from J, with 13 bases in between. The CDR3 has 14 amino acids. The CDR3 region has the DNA TGCGCCAGCAAGCGGGTGCCCTCCTCCTACGAGCAGTACGTC. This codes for CASKRVPSSYEQYV.

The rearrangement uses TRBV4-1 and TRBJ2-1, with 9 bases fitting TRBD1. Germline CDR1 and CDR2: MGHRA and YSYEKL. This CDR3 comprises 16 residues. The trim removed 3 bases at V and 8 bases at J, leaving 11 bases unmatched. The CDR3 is CASSQVGQGNFYEQFF. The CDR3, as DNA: TGCGCCAGCAGCCAGGTGGGACAGGGTAATTTCTATGAGCAGTTCTTC.

CDR3 in DNA: TGTGCCAGCAGTCCCCGGGCATCCCTCCAAGCACCAGATACGCAGTATTTT. Encoded protein: CASSPRASLQAPDTQYF. This sequence joins TRBV27 and TRBJ2-3; D is uncertain. With 5 bases removed from V and 4 bases from J, the gap between germline ends came to 22 bases. The CDR3 totals 17 residues. Germline V gene lookup returns CDR1 MNHEY and CDR2 SMNVEV (reference sequence).

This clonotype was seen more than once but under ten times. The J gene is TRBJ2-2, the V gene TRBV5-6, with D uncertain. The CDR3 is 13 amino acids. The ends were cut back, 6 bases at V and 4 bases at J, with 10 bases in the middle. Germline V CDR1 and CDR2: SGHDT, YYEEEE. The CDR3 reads CASTWARTGELFF. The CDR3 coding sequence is TGTGCCAGCACCTGGGCGCGCACCGGGGAGCTGTTTTTT. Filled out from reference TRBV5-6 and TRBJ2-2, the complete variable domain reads DAGVTQSPTHLIKTRGQQVTLRCSPKSGHDTVSWYQQALGQGPQFIFQYYEEEERQRGNFPDRFSGHQFPNYSSELNVNALLLGDSALYLCASTWARTGELFFGEGSRLTVL.

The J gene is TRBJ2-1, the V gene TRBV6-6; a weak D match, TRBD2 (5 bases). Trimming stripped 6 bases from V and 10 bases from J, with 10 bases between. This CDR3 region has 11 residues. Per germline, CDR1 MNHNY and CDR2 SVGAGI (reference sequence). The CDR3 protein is CASRLGQEQFF. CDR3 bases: TGTGCCAGCAGACTAGGGCAAGAGCAGTTCTTC.

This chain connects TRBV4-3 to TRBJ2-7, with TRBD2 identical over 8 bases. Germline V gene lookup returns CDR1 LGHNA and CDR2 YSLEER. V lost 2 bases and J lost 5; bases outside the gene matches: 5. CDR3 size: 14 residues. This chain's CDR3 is CASSQRGGLDEQYF. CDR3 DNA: TGCGCCAGCAGCCAACGGGGGGGGCTCGACGAGCAGTACTTC.

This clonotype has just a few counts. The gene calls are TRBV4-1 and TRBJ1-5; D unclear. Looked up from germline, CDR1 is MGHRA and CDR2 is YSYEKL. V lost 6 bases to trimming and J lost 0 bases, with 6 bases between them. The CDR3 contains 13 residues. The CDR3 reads CASRGNSNQPQHF. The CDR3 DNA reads TGCGCCAGCAGAGGAAATAGCAATCAGCCCCAGCATTTT.

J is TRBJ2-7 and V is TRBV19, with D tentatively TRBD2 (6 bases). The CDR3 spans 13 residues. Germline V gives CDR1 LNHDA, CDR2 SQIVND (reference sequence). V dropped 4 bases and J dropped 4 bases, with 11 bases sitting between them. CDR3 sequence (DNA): TGTGCCAGTAGTAGCGGGACCGCTTACGAGCAGTACTTC. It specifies CASSSGTAYEQYF.

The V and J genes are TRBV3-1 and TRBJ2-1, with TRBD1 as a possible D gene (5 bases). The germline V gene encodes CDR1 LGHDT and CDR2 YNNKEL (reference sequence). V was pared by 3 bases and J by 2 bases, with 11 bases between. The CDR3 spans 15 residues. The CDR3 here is CASSHVGAPYNEQFF. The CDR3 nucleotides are TGTGCCAGCAGCCATGTAGGGGCCCCCTACAATGAGCAGTTCTTC.

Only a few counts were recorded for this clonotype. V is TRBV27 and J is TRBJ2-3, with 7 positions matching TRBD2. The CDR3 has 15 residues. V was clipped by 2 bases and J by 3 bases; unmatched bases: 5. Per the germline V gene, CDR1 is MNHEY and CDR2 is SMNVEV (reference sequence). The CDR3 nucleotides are TGTGCCAGCAGTTTAGGTTTGGGGGGGACAGATACGCAGTATTTT. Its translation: CASSLGLGGTDTQYF.

The CDR3 DNA follows: TGCGCCAGCCCCGGGGGGGGGGTTCAAGAGACCCAGTACTTC. Its protein product is CASPGGGVQETQYF. The J gene is TRBJ2-5, the V gene TRBV5-1, with 8 bases identical to TRBD2. The ends lost 7 bases at V and 2 bases at J; junction bases unmatched: 7. CDR3 length: 14 amino acids. CDR1 and CDR2 from the germline V gene are SGHRS and YFSETQ.

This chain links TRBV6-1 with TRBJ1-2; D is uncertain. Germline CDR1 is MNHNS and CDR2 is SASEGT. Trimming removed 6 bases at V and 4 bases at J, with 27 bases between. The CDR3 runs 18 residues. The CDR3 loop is CASSDTLVEGPTFYGYTF. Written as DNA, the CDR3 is TGTGCCAGCAGCGACACCCTAGTAGAGGGTCCTACTTTCTATGGCTACACCTTC.

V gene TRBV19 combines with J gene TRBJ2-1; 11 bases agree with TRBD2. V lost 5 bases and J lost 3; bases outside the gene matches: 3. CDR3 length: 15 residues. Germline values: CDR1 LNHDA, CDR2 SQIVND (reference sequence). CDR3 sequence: CASSSTSGDYNEQFF. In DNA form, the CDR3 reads TGTGCCAGTAGTTCGACTAGCGGGGACTACAATGAGCAGTTCTTC.

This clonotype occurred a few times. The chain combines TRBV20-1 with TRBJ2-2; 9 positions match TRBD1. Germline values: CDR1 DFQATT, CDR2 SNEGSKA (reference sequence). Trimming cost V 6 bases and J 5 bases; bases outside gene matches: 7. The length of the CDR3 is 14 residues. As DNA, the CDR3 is TGCAGTGCCCATGACAGGGGGTGGACCGGGGAGCTGTTTTTT. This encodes CSAHDRGWTGELFF.

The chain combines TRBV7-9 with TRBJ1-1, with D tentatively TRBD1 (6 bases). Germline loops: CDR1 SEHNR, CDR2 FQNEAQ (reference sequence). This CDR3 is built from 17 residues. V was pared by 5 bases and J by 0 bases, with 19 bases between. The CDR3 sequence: CASSPSRAGVMNTEAFF. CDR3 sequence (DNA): TGTGCCAGCAGCCCAAGCAGGGCAGGGGTAATGAACACTGAAGCTTTCTTT.